What follows are 24 T cell receptor beta chains derived from one specimen sequenced in a study of T cells after posttransplantation cyclophosphamide. Profiled with immunoSEQ multiplex PCR; TCRdb holds only in-frame clones, not every one. Recorded here are roughly 26,000 clones, none singletons. The sequencing input was PBMCs. Receptors originate from a middle-aged man in good health, CMV-negative, and a related stem cell transplant donor.

This clone occurred many times. V and J are TRBV28 and TRBJ1-3; 8 positions match TRBD1. The CDR3 sequence is 17 residues long. The germline CDR1 and CDR2 sequences are MDHEN and SYDVKM. Germline trimming cut 5 bases from V and 0 bases from J; bases unmatched to any gene: 9. The CDR3 sequence is CASSPWTGWNSGNTIYF. The CDR3 DNA is TGTGCCAGCAGTCCTTGGACAGGGTGGAACTCTGGAAACACCATATATTTT.

This clone was counted only a few times. The chain employs TRBV7-3 and TRBJ2-5; the D gene is possibly TRBD2 (5 bases). CDR1 is SGHTA and CDR2 is FQGTGA in the germline V gene. The CDR3 is made up of 13 amino acids. V shed 1 base and J shed 4 bases, with 7 bases lying between them. CDR3 nucleotides: TGTGCCAGCAGCTTAAGTAGCGTAGAGACCCAGTACTTC. As protein: CASSLSSVETQYF.

In this sample, this clone turned up many times. V and J are TRBV18 and TRBJ1-1; D call uncertain. Germline V lookup: CDR1 KGHSH, CDR2 LQKENI. The CDR3 consists of 13 residues. V lost 1 base and J 2 bases, leaving 5 bases between the germline ends. This CDR3 reads CASSPLRNTEAFF. Written as DNA, the CDR3 is TGTGCCAGCTCACCACTCAGAAACACTGAAGCTTTCTTT.

This clone was observed many times. This sequence joins TRBV10-3 and TRBJ1-5; tentatively, D is TRBD1 (6 bases). Germline V lookup: CDR1 ENHRY, CDR2 SYGVKD. V was shortened by 2 bases and J by 6 bases, with 17 bases between the two germline ends. The length of the CDR3 is 16 residues. CDR3 region: CAISERQVVRGQPQHF. The DNA for the CDR3 is TGTGCCATCAGTGAGCGACAGGTCGTTCGGGGTCAGCCCCAGCATTTT.

This clone was observed many times. V gene TRBV6-5 combines with J gene TRBJ2-2; 9 bases line up with TRBD1. The CDR3 extends over 15 amino acids. V shed 6 bases and J 5 bases; nucleotides not matched to a gene: 7. Germline-derived CDR1 and CDR2 are MNHEY and SVGAGI. CDR3 in amino acids: CASRPGTGYTGELFF. The CDR3 DNA reads as TGTGCCAGCAGGCCCGGGACAGGGTATACCGGGGAGCTGTTTTTT.

This clone was seen ten or more times. The chain employs TRBV7-9 and TRBJ1-2; D gene ambiguous. The CDR3 extends over 13 amino acids. Per germline, CDR1 SEHNR and CDR2 FQNEAQ (reference sequence). V was shortened by 3 bases and J by 8 bases, with 13 bases between the two germline ends. The CDR3 nucleotides read TGTGCCAGCAGCTTGGGCCAGGTTTTCGGCTACACCTTC. Protein: CASSLGQVFGYTF.

This clone occurred a few times. The chain joins TRBV7-3 to TRBJ2-5; D might be TRBD2 (7 bases). The J call could be wrong; TRBJ2-7 is a better fit for the DNA end. Per the germline V gene, CDR1 is SGHTA and CDR2 is FQGTGA. The CDR3 length is 15 residues. The CDR3: CASSPGGGGFYEQYF. The CDR3, as DNA: TGTGCCAGCAGCCCCGGAGGGGGGGGTTTCTACGAGCAGTACTTC.

This chain links TRBV30 with TRBJ2-5; 7 bases fit TRBD1. The J call could be wrong; TRBJ2-7 is a better fit for the DNA end. The CDR3 covers 14 residues. CDR1 and CDR2 from the germline V gene are GTSNPN and SVGIG (reference sequence). The CDR3 region has the DNA TGTGCCTGGAGTGAGGGGGCCTCAACCTACGAGCAGTACTTC. The encoded protein is CAWSEGASTYEQYF.

This clone was counted only a few times. The chain employs TRBV25-1 and TRBJ2-2; 8 bases agree with TRBD1. The CDR3 has 17 amino acids. The trim removed 4 bases at V and 0 bases at J, leaving 7 bases unmatched. Germline values: CDR1 MGHDK, CDR2 SYGVNS. The CDR3 reads CASSALAGGANTGELFF. CDR3 DNA: TGTGCCAGCAGTGCGTTGGCAGGGGGCGCGAACACCGGGGAGCTGTTTTTT.

This clone has a count of ten or more. J is TRBJ1-2 and V is TRBV5-1, with 7 positions matching TRBD1. The CDR3 is 14 residues long. J was trimmed by 8 bases and V by 4 bases; bases with no gene match: 11. Germline CDR1 reads SGHRS; CDR2 reads YFSETQ. The CDR3 reads CASSLFDRDYGYTF. The DNA of the CDR3 is TGCGCCAGCAGCCTATTCGACAGGGATTACGGCTACACCTTC.

Ten or more counts support this clone. V and J are TRBV19 and TRBJ2-1; 12 nucleotides agree with TRBD2. Germline CDR1 LNHDA, CDR2 SQIVND (reference sequence). Trimming at V came to 1 base and at J to 3 bases, leaving 10 bases not matched to a gene. The CDR3 loop spans 19 amino acids. The CDR3 here is CASSIGPSGGAAFYNEQFF. CDR3 in DNA: TGTGCCAGTAGTATAGGGCCTAGCGGGGGGGCAGCCTTCTACAATGAGCAGTTCTTC.

In its sample, this clone was seen many times. CDR3 nucleotide sequence: TGTGCCATCAGTGACCCGGGGATGTGGGGCTACACCTTC. Protein product: CAISDPGMWGYTF. The chain recombines TRBV10-3 with TRBJ1-2; D call uncertain. V gave up 3 bases and J gave up 8 bases, with 13 bases separating them. Germline V lookup: CDR1 ENHRY, CDR2 SYGVKD. This CDR3 is built from 13 residues.

The table lists this clone with a few counts. The chain links TRBV19 to TRBJ2-5, with 7 bases identical to TRBD1. The J call may be in error: the DNA end matches TRBJ2-7 better. The length of the CDR3 is 14 residues. Germline V lookup: CDR1 LNHDA, CDR2 SQIVND (reference sequence). CDR3 region: CASSTKQGTYEQYF. CDR3 nucleotides: TGTGCCAGTAGTACCAAACAGGGGACCTACGAGCAGTACTTC.

This clone was counted ten times or more. This sequence joins TRBV5-1 and TRBJ1-1; possible D gene TRBD1, 6 bases. Germline-derived CDR1 and CDR2 are SGHRS and YFSETQ. Between the trimmed V and J ends, which lost 3 bases and 3 bases, there was a span of 18 bases. CDR3 length: 16 amino acids. The chain's CDR3 is CASSSPGGPPDTEAFF. CDR3 bases: TGCGCCAGCAGCTCACCCGGGGGGCCCCCGGACACTGAAGCTTTCTTT.

This clone appeared many times. This chain links TRBV9 with TRBJ2-2, with 8 bases fitting TRBD2. Trimming removed 0 bases from V and 1 base from J; junction bases left unmatched: 5. CDR3 size: 17 residues. Germline V gives CDR1 SGDLS, CDR2 YYNGEE. The CDR3 loop is CASSVGGSGVNTGELFF. As DNA, the CDR3 is TGTGCCAGCAGCGTAGGTGGTAGCGGGGTGAACACCGGGGAGCTGTTTTTT.

This clone was observed many times. The chain has TRBV19 and TRBJ1-1, with 8 bases identical to TRBD1. This CDR3 region has 15 residues. The trim removed 6 bases at V and 1 base at J, leaving 7 bases unmatched. Germline V gives CDR1 LNHDA, CDR2 SQIVND (reference sequence). The CDR3 bases are TGTGCCAGTAGCCCCAGGGGGCTGGAGAACACTGAAGCTTTCTTT. Its translation: CASSPRGLENTEAFF.

The sample holds many counts of this clone. This CDR3 is CATQTDYNQPQHF. The CDR3 DNA is TGTGCCACCCAAACGGACTACAATCAGCCCCAGCATTTT. The chain has TRBV2 and TRBJ1-5, with D unclear. Germline CDR1 is SNHLY and CDR2 is FYNNEI. The CDR3 is 13 amino acids. Trimming took 10 bases from V and 3 from J, leaving 13 bases between them. The complete variable domain, with remaining parts taken from reference TRBV2 and TRBJ1-5, reads EPEVTQTPSHQVTQMGQEVILRCVPISNHLYFYWYRQILGQKVEFLVSFYNNEISEKSEIFDDQFSVERPDGSNFTLKIRSTKLEDSAMYFCATQTDYNQPQHFGDGTRLSIL.

This clone has ten or more counts. The rearrangement links TRBV5-3 to TRBJ1-1; a weak D match, TRBD1 (6 bases). TRBV5-3 is treated as an ORF (open reading frame) with a function not yet certain. There are 17 residues in the CDR3. The V gene lost 4 bases and the J gene lost 0 bases, with 19 bases spanning the gap. In DNA form, the CDR3 reads TGTGCCAGAAGCCCTACCCGATCCGGGACATTGAACACTGAAGCTTTCTTT. This encodes CARSPTRSGTLNTEAFF.

This clone was counted at least ten times. V is TRBV5-4 and J is TRBJ2-7; D is perhaps TRBD2 (7 bases). V was pared by 2 bases and J by 1 base, with 19 bases between. In germline, CDR1 is SGHNT, CDR2 YYREEE (reference sequence). The CDR3 sequence is 17 residues long. The CDR3 sequence: CASSFGGGAGASYEQYF. The CDR3 bases are TGTGCCAGCAGCTTTGGAGGTGGTGCGGGGGCTTCCTACGAGCAGTACTTC.

Concerning this clone itself: A much bigger clone sits one base away, suggesting this may be a read error. CDR3 residues: CASSDSGQGATPLPYEQYF. As DNA, the CDR3 is TGTGCCAGCAGTGACTCGGGACAGGGGGCTACTCCCTTACCCTACGAGCAGTACTTC. The chain recombines TRBV6-4 with TRBJ2-7, with TRBD1 matching over 12 bases. CDR1 and CDR2 from the germline V gene are MRHNA and SNTAGT. V trimming: 0 bases; J trimming: 2 bases; junction bases outside the gene matches: 11. The CDR3 runs to 19 residues.

The chain uses TRBV6-5 and TRBJ2-5; possibly TRBD1 for D (7 bases). The J call is uncertain, as TRBJ2-7 better fits the DNA end. Germline CDR1 reads MNHEY; CDR2 reads SVGAGI. This CDR3 is 16 amino acids long. CDR3 coding DNA: TGTGCCAGCAGTTACAGCGGAGGGGGCCACTCCTACGAGCAGTACTTC. This encodes CASSYSGGGHSYEQYF.

There are many counts of this clone. The CDR3 DNA reads TGTGCCAGCAGTGAAGCAACAGTGCTCACTGAAGCTTTCTTT. Protein: CASSEATVLTEAFF. The V and J genes are TRBV6-1 and TRBJ1-1; D gene uncertain. CDR1 and CDR2 (germline): MNHNS, SASEGT. With 0 bases removed from V and 4 bases from J, the gap between germline ends came to 9 bases. The CDR3 consists of 14 residues.

Many counts were recorded for this clone. The rearrangement links TRBV30 to TRBJ2-3; the match to TRBD2 covers 13 bases. Germline V lookup: CDR1 GTSNPN, CDR2 SVGIG (reference sequence). The CDR3 runs 17 residues. V shed 1 base and J 2 bases; nucleotides not matched to a gene: 6. This chain's CDR3 is CAWSAGLAGRATDTQYF. The CDR3 DNA follows: TGTGCCTGGAGTGCGGGACTAGCGGGACGGGCCACAGATACGCAGTATTTT.

This clone was seen at least ten times. The chain joins TRBV6-6 to TRBJ1-5; D is ambiguous. CDR1 and CDR2 from the germline V gene are MNHNY and SVGAGI (reference sequence). V was clipped by 5 bases and J by 4 bases, with 12 bases between them. The CDR3 has 14 residues. In DNA, the CDR3 is TGTGCCAGCAGTAATGGACTGCTTAATCAGCCCCAGCATTTT. It codes for CASSNGLLNQPQHF.